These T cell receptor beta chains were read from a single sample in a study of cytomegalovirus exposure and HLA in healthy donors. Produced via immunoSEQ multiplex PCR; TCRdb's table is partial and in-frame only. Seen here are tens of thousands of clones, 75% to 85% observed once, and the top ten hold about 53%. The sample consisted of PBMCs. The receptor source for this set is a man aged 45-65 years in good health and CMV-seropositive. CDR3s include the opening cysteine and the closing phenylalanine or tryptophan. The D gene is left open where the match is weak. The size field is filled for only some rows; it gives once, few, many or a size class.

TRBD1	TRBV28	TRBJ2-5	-	CASSLPLPRDRSQETQYF	TGTGCCAGCAGTTTACCGCTCCCCCGGGACAGGAGCCAAGAGACCCAGTACTTC
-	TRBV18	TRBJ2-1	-	CASSGEVDEQFF	TGTGCCAGCTCAGGGGAGGTCGATGAGCAGTTCTTC
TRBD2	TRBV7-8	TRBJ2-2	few	CASKGSRREGPTGELFF	TGTGCCAGCAAGGGGAGTCGGCGGGAGGGCCCCACCGGGGAGCTGTTTTTT
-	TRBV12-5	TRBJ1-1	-	CASGLSRVEVF	TGTGCTAGTGGTTTGTCCCGTGTAGAGGTCTTT
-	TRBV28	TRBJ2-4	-	CAAGGGAAKNIQYF	TGTGCCGCCGGAGGGGGGGCGGCCAAAAACATTCAGTACTTC
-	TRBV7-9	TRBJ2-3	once	CSSGSLTDTQYF	TGTTCCAGCGGCTCCCTAACAGATACGCAGTATTTT
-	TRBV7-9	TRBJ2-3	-	CASSLSVGGDTQYF	TGTGCCAGCAGCTTATCAGTGGGGGGTGATACGCAGTATTTT
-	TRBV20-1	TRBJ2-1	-	CSAAGNEQFF	TGCAGTGCGGCAGGGAATGAGCAGTTCTTC
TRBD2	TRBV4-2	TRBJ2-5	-	CASSQAALAGGPSPETQYF	TGTGCCAGCAGCCAAGCTGCACTAGCGGGGGGGCCGTCTCCTGAGACCCAGTACTTC
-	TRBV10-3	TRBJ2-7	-	CATLPAGGTNYEQYF	TGTGCCACGCTGCCGGCCGGGGGAACAAACTACGAGCAGTACTTC
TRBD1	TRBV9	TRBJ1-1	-	CASSAIPATGRTEAFF	TGTGCCAGCAGCGCTATTCCCGCGACAGGGAGGACTGAAGCTTTCTTT
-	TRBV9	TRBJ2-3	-	CASSAGGGLARGTDTQYF	TGTGCCAGCAGCGCGGGGGGCGGTTTGGCTCGGGGCACAGATACGCAGTATTTT
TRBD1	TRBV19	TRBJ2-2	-	CASNDRGTGELFF	TGTGCCAGTAATGACAGGGGCACCGGGGAGCTGTTTTTT
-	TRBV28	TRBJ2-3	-	CASSFVQFTDTQYF	TGTGCCAGCAGTTTTGTGCAGTTCACAGATACGCAGTATTTT
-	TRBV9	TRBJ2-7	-	CASSRGLGGEQYF	TGTGCCAGCAGCAGGGGCCTCGGGGGCGAGCAGTACTTC
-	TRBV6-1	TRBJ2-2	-	CASTGGGSNTGELFF	TGTGCCAGCACCGGTGGCGGGTCCAACACCGGGGAGCTGTTTTTT
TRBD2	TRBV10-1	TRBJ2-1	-	CASSDLAGDNEQFF	TGCGCCAGCAGTGACCTAGCGGGAGACAATGAGCAGTTCTTC
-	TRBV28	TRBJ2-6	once	CASSFGGQSSGANVLTF	TGTGCCAGCAGTTTTGGTGGGCAGAGCTCTGGGGCCAACGTCCTGACTTTC
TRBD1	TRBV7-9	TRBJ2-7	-	CSSRRDRVEQYF	TGTTCCAGCAGACGGGACAGGGTCGAGCAGTACTTC
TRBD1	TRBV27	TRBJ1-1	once	CASGRTGANTEAFF	TGTGCCAGCGGCAGGACAGGTGCGAACACTGAAGCTTTCTTT
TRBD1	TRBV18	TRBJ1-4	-	CASSPGQGPNEKLFF	TGTGCCAGCTCACCAGGACAGGGCCCTAATGAAAAACTGTTTTTT
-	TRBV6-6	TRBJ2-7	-	CASGQTYEQYF	TGTGCCAGCGGACAGACCTACGAGCAGTACTTC
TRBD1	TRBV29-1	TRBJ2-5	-	CSVGGTGGVGWETQYF	TGCAGCGTTGGGGGGACAGGGGGCGTTGGTTGGGAGACCCAGTACTTC
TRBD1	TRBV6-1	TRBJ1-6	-	CASSSGTGGSSPLHF	TGTGCCAGCAGTTCCGGGACAGGGGGGAGTTCACCCCTCCACTTT
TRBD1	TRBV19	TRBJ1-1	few	CASSSGTVRYAAFF	TGTGCCAGTAGTTCGGGGACAGTACGTTATGCAGCTTTCTTT